Below are 5 T cell receptor beta chains sequenced from a single sample in a study of regulatory T cells in long-lasting Graves disease. Sample time point: newly diagnosed GD, antithyroid drugs for less than 3 months. From RNA extracted from PBMCs, the TCR library was made. To make TCR beta libraries, researchers used iRepertoire HTBI primers and Arm-PCR of CDR3 regions. In TCRdb, the multiplex PCR reads were re-called with MiXCR into one record per CDR3 protein. The table lists 300,000 to 450,000 distinct CDR3 sequences, 15% to 17% of them singletons. The sample here was peripheral blood mononuclear cells (PBMCs), taken at new diagnosis, from a patient treated with antithyroid drugs. The receptors shown here come from a female donor with Graves disease.

This clonotype was detected only a few times. This chain connects TRBV20-1 to TRBJ2-1; perhaps D is TRBD1 or TRBD2 (5 bases each). Trimming cost V 1 base and J 0 bases, with 19 bases left between them. The CDR3 is 18 residues long. Germline CDR1 and CDR2: DFQATT and SNEGSKA (reference sequence). The CDR3 reads CSARGPGRTISSYNEQFF. CDR3 nucleotide sequence: TGCAGTGCTAGAGGCCCGGGACGAACTATTAGCTCCTACAATGAGCAGTTCTTC.

This clonotype was picked up many times. The chain links TRBV7-3 to TRBJ1-2, with 7 bases matching TRBD1. J was trimmed by 3 bases and V by 5 bases; bases with no gene match: 9. CDR1 is SGHTA, CDR2 FQGTGA, per germline. This CDR3 spans 15 amino acids. The CDR3 coding sequence is TGTGCCAGCAGCCCATCCGGGACAGCACACTATGGCTACACCTTC. Translated, it gives CASSPSGTAHYGYTF.

This rearrangement joins TRBV3-1 to TRBJ2-7, with 8 bases fitting TRBD1. V shed 6 bases and J 3 bases; nucleotides not matched to a gene: 7. Germline V gene lookup returns CDR1 LGHDT and CDR2 YNNKEL (reference sequence). This CDR3 is 14 amino acids long. DNA of the CDR3: TGTGCCAGCAGTTCAAGAGGGACAGGCTACGAGCAGTACTTC. This sequence encodes CASSSRGTGYEQYF.

Concerning this clonotype itself: A single base separates this from a much larger clone, so it may be a read error. The V call is TRBV27, the J call TRBJ1-1, with D uncertain. V was clipped by 2 bases and J by 7 bases, with 14 bases between them. Germline CDR1 and CDR2: MNHEY and SMNVEV (reference sequence). The CDR3 covers 14 residues. The CDR3 loop reads CASSLLPGVIEAFF. CDR3 coding DNA: TGTGCCAGCAGTTTACTTCCCGGGGTCATTGAAGCTTTCTTT.

This clonotype appeared many times. This sequence may be a read error, since a much larger clone differs from it by one base. This chain connects TRBV6-4 to TRBJ2-1, with 9 nucleotides matching TRBD1. The CDR3 totals 15 residues. The V segment lost 0 bases and the J segment 3 bases; nucleotides outside the gene matches: 0. Germline V gene lookup returns CDR1 MRHNA and CDR2 SNTAGT. CDR3 amino acids: CASSDSTGGYNEQFF. The DNA of the CDR3 is TGTGCCAGCAGTGACTCGACAGGGGGCTACAATGAGCAGTTCTTC.